This passage covers 3 T cell receptor beta chains from one sample sequenced in a study of post-analysis software for immune sequencing data. Study-wide results and limits: When patients were compared with controls, 4 or 5 TRBV segments were more frequent, TRBV5-6, TRBV5-1 and TRBV20-1 among them.

What these receptors recognize is not known. Unique molecular identifiers were present in the TCR beta cDNA libraries. TCRdb itself ran the PCR reads through MiXCR, one entry per CDR3 protein. The sample shows about 170,000 distinct CDR3 sequences, around 28% of them seen only once. The sequenced sample was blood. The source of these receptors is a girl under 18 with multiple sclerosis.

This rearrangement joins TRBV20-1 to TRBJ2-2; possible D gene TRBD2, 5 bases. The length of the CDR3 is 15 residues. Trimming left V 6 bases short and J 1 base short, with 15 bases between. CDR1 is DFQATT, CDR2 SNEGSKA, per germline (reference sequence). The CDR3 spells CSARRGAENTGELFF. In nucleotides, the CDR3 is TGCAGTGCCAGACGGGGAGCGGAGAACACCGGGGAGCTGTTTTTT.

As for this clonotype: A much larger clonotype is one base distant, so this may be a read error. The gene calls are TRBV28 and TRBJ2-3; D is ambiguous. Trimming removed 6 bases at V and 2 bases at J, with 12 bases between. Germline CDR1 reads MDHEN; CDR2 reads SYDVKM. CDR3 length: 14 amino acids. The CDR3 coding sequence is TGTGCCAGCAGCCTGCACTTAGACACAGATACGCAGTATTTT. Translating gives CASSLHLDTDTQYF.

For this clonotype: A much bigger clone sits one base away, suggesting this may be a read error. This chain connects TRBV28 to TRBJ2-1; perhaps TRBD1 as D (6 bases). The CDR3 extends over 14 amino acids. Trimming stripped 4 bases from V and 10 bases from J, with 17 bases between. The V gene's germline CDR1 is MDHEN and CDR2 SYDVKM. The CDR3 region is CASSSLPRQAEQFF. CDR3 in DNA: TGTGCCAGCAGTTCCCTACCAAGACAGGCCGAGCAGTTCTTC.